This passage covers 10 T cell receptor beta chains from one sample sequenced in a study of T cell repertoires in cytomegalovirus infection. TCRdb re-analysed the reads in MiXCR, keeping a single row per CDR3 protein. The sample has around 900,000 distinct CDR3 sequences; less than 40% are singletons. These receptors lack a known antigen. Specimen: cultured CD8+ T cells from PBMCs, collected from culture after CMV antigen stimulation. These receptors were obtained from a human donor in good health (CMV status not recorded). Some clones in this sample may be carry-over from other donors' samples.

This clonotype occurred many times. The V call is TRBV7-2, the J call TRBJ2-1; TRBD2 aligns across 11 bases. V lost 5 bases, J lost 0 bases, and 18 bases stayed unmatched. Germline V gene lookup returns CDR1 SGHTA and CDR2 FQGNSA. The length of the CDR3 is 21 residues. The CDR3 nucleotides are TGTGCCAGCAGCGCGTACACACGACTAGCGGGGCGATACCACTCCTACAATGAGCAGTTCTTC. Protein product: CASSAYTRLAGRYHSYNEQFF.

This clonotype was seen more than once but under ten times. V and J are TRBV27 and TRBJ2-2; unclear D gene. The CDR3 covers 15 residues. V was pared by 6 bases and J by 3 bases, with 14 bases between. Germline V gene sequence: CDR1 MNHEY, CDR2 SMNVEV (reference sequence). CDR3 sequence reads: CASSNLPGYTGELFF. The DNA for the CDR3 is TGTGCCAGCAGCAATTTACCGGGTTACACCGGGGAGCTGTTTTTT.

The CDR3 is CASCGQPEWDEQFF. The CDR3 DNA sequence: TGTGCCAGTTGTGGACAGCCCGAATGGGATGAGCAGTTCTTC. This chain links TRBV27 with TRBJ2-1, with D possibly TRBD1 on 6 matching bases. This CDR3 comprises 14 residues. V was pared by 9 bases and J by 8 bases, with 20 bases between. CDR1 and CDR2 (germline): MNHEY, SMNVEV (reference sequence).

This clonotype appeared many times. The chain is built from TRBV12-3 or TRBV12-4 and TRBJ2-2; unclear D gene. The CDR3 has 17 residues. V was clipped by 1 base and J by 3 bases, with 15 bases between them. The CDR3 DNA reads TGTGCCAGCAGTTTAGTGAAGCTGGCCAGACACACCGGGGAGCTGTTTTTT. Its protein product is CASSLVKLARHTGELFF.

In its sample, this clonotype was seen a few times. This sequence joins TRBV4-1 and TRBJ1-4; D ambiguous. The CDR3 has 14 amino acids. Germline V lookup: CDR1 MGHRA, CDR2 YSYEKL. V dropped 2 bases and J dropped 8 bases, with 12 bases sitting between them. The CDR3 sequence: CASSQRSGEEKLFF. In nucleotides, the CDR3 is TGCGCCAGCAGCCAAAGGTCCGGAGAGGAAAAACTGTTTTTT.

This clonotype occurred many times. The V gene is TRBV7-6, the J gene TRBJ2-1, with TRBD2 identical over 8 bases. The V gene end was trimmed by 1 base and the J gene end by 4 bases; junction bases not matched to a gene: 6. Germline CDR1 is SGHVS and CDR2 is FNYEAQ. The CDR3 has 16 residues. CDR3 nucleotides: TGTGCCAGCAGCTTAGTAGGACTAGCCCTTTACAATGAGCAGTTCTTC. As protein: CASSLVGLALYNEQFF.

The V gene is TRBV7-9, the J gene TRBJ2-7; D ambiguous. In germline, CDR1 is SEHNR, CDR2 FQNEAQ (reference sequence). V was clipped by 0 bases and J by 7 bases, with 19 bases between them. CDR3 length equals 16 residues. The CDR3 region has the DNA TGTGCCAGCAGCTTAGCGAGGTCGGGCCCTACTGGGGAGCAGTACTTC. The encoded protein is CASSLARSGPTGEQYF. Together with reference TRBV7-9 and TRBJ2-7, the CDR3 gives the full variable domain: DTGVSQNPRHKITKRGQNVTFRCDPISEHNRLYWYRQTLGQGPEFLTYFQNEAQLEKSRLLSDRFSAERPKGSFSTLEIQRTEQGDSAMYLCASSLARSGPTGEQYFGPGTRLTVT.

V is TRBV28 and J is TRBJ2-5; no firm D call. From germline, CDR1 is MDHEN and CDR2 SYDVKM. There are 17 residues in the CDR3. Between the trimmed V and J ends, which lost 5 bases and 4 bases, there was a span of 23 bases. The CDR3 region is CASSPPTRSSQLETQYF. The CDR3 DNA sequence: TGTGCCAGCAGTCCCCCGACGAGGTCATCACAATTAGAGACCCAGTACTTC.

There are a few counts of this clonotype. The chain's CDR3 is CASSLGGFDYGYTF. The CDR3, as DNA: TGTGCCAGCAGTCTAGGGGGCTTTGACTATGGCTACACCTTC. This chain uses TRBV27 with TRBJ1-2; 7 bases match TRBD1. The CDR3 runs to 14 residues. Per germline, CDR1 MNHEY and CDR2 SMNVEV (reference sequence). Losses at the gene ends were 5 bases for V and 3 bases for J; bases not matched to a gene: 6.

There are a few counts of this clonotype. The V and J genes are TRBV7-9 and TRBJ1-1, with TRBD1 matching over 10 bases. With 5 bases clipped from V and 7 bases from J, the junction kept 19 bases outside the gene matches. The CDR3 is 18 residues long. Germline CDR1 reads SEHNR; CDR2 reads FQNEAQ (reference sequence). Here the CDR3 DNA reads TGTGCCAGCAGCGGCACCTACAGTGAGACAGGGGGCGCTATTGAAGCTTTCTTT. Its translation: CASSGTYSETGGAIEAFF.